This is a list of T cell receptor beta chains from one sample in a study of blood T cell repertoires in COVID-19. Generated by immunoSEQ multiplex PCR, the TCRdb table keeps only in-frame clones and is missing some. The profile shows about 160,000 clones, 60% to 85% of them singletons. Source material: peripheral blood. Source of these receptors: a man aged 70-80 years with acute or convalescent COVID-19. The CDR3 runs from the conserved cysteine through the conserved F or W. D genes are given only for firm matches. Rows may omit the clone size; those that give it use once, few, many or a size class.

TRBJ2-5,TRBD2,TRBV14,16,many,CASSQTSGGIQETQYF,TGTGCCAGCAGCCAAACTAGCGGGGGTATTCAAGAGACCCAGTACTTC
TRBJ2-6,-,TRBV5-8,18,-,CADLNWYREKSGANVLTF,TGTGCCGATCTTAACTGGTACCGGGAAAAATCTGGGGCCAACGTCCTGACTTTC
TRBJ1-5,-,TRBV5-6,16,-,CASSSNRRQVGQPQHF,TGTGCCAGCAGTTCCAATCGTCGGCAGGTCGGCCAGCCCCAGCATTTT
TRBJ2-3,TRBD2,TRBV6-5,16,-,CASSYFSGRSTDTQYF,TGTGCCAGCAGTTACTTTAGCGGGAGAAGCACAGATACGCAGTATTTT
TRBJ2-1,-,TRBV5-1,13,once,CASAGTFDNEQFF,TGCGCCAGCGCCGGGACATTTGACAATGAGCAGTTCTTC
TRBJ1-3,-,TRBV6-5,11,-,CAGGGGNTIYF,TGTGCCGGCGGCGGGGGAAACACCATATATTTT
TRBJ1-4,-,TRBV7-2,13,-,CASSLARNEKLFF,TGTGCCAGCAGCTTAGCCCGGAATGAAAAACTGTTTTTT
TRBJ2-7,-,TRBV21-1,10,-,CASSSYEQYF,TGTGCCAGCAGTAGCTACGAGCAGTACTTC
TRBJ1-1,-,TRBV29-1,12,-,CSVEVSVTEAFF,TGCAGCGTTGAGGTCTCAGTCACTGAAGCTTTCTTT
TRBJ1-6,-,TRBV16,16,-,CASSHDGGATNSPLHF,TGTGCCAGCAGCCATGATGGGGGGGCTACGAATTCACCCCTCCACTTT
TRBJ2-2,TRBD1,TRBV6-4,14,few,CASRQGPFTGELFF,TGTGCCAGCAGACAGGGGCCGTTCACCGGGGAGCTGTTTTTT
TRBJ2-1,-,TRBV5-4,15,-,CASSRPGVSYNEQFF,TGTGCCAGCAGCCGCCCGGGGGTTTCCTACAATGAGCAGTTCTTC
TRBJ1-2,-,TRBV6-1,15,-,CASSEEWGHNYGYTF,TGTGCCAGCAGTGAAGAGTGGGGCCACAACTATGGCTACACCTTC
TRBJ2-1,TRBD2,TRBV7-2,18,-,CASSLGGSGRGSYNEQFF,TGTGCCAGCAGCTTAGGTGGTAGCGGGAGGGGATCATACAATGAGCAGTTCTTC